The source of this T cell receptor (beta chain) is a study of T cell changes during pregnancy in multiple sclerosis. The CDR3 is 15 residues long. Germline V CDR1 and CDR2: SNHLY, FYNNEI. Deletions cut 6 bases from V and 2 bases from J, with 17 bases between. Repertoires were generated with immunoSEQ multiplex PCR, while TCRdb's copy carries only in-frame clones and drops some. Of tens of thousands of clones listed, about 91% are singletons. The source material was CD4+ T cells from peripheral blood mononuclear cells, sampled in the second trimester of pregnancy. V and J are TRBV2 and TRBJ2-7, with D maybe TRBD2 (6 bases). The receptor was isolated from a female donor with multiple sclerosis, enrolled in a pregnancy study. The CDR3 sequence: CASRYRDFPTYEQYF. CDR3 coding DNA: TGTGCCAGCAGATACCGGGACTTTCCGACCTACGAGCAGTACTTC.